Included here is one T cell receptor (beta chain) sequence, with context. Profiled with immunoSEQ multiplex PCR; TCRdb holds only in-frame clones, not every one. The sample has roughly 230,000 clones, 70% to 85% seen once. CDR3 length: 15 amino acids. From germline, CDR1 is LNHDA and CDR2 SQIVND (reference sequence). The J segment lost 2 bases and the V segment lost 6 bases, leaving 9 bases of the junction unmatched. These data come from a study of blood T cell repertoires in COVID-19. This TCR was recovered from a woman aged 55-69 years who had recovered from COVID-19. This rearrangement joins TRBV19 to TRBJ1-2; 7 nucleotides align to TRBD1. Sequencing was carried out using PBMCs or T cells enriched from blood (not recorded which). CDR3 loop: CASRLSRGQNYGYTF. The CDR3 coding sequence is TGTGCCAGTAGACTAAGCCGGGGACAGAACTATGGCTACACCTTC.